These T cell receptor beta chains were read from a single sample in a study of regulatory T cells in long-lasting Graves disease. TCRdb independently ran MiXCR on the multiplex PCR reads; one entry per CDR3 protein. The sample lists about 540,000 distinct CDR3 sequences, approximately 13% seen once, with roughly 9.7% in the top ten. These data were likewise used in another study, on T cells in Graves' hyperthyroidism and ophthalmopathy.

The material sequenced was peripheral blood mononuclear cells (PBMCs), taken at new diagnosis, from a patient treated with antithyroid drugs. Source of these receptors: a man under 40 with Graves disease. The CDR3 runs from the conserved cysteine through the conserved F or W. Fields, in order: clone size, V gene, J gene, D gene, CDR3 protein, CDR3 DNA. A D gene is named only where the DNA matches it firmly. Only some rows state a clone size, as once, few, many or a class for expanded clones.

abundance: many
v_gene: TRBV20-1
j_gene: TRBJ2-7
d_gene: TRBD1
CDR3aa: CSADRGSYEQYF
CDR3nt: TGCAGTGCAGACAGGGGGTCCTACGAGCAGTACTTC

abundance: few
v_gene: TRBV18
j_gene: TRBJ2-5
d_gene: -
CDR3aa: CASSPAAGRQETQYF
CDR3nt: TGTGCCAGCTCACCAGCGGCGGGAAGACAAGAGACCCAGTACTTC

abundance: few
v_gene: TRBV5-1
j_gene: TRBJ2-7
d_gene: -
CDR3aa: CASSYLRDNSYEQYF
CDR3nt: TGCGCCAGCAGCTATCTCAGGGACAACTCCTACGAGCAGTACTTC

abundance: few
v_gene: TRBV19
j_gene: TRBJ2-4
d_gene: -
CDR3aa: CASRQGSKNIQYF
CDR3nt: TGTGCCAGTAGGCAGGGATCCAAAAACATTCAGTACTTC

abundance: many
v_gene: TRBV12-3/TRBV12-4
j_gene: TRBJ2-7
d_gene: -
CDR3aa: CASSPLNNFYEQYF
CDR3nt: TGTGCCAGCAGCCCACTAAACAATTTCTACGAGCAGTACTTC

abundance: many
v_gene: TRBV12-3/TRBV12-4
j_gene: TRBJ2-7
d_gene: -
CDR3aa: CASGSRDSSYEQYF
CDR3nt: TGTGCCAGCGGTTCTCGGGACTCCTCCTACGAGCAGTACTTC

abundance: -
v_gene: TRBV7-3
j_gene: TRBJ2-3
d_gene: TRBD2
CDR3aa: CASSSIAGLQYF
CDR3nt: TGTGCCAGCAGCTCGATAGCGGGCTTGCAGTATTTT

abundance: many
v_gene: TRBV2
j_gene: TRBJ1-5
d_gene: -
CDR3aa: CASSAEGDNQPQHF
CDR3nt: TGTGCCAGCAGTGCGGAAGGGGATAATCAGCCCCAGCATTTT

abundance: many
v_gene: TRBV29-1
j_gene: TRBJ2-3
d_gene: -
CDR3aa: CSVEEDLANFEYF
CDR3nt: TGCAGCGTTGAAGAGGATCTAGCGAACTTTGAGTATTTT

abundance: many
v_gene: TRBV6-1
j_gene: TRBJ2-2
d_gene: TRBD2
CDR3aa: CASRGSGSFGGELFF
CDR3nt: TGTGCCAGCAGGGGAAGCGGGAGTTTCGGCGGGGAGCTGTTTTTT

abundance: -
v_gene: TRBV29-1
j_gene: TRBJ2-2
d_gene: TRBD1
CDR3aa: CSVRQGPNTGELFF
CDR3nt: TGCAGCGTTCGACAGGGTCCGAACACCGGGGAGCTGTTTTTT

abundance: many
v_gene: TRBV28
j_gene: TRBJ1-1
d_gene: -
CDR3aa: CASSLEKGWRNTEAFF
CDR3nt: TGTGCCAGCAGTTTAGAGAAGGGGTGGAGAAACACTGAAGCTTTCTTT

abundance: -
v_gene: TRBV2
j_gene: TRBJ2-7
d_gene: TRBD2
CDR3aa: CASRGLAGPSTPTYEQYF
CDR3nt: TGTGCCAGCAGGGGACTAGCGGGACCCTCTACACCGACCTACGAGCAGTACTTC

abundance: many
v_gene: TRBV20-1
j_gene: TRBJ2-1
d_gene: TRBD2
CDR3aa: CSSRGGRAGRNEQFF
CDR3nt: TGCAGTTCCCGGGGCGGGAGGGCCGGACGGAATGAGCAGTTCTTC

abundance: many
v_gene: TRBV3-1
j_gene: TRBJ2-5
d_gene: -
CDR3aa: CASSQDTEETQYF
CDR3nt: TGTGCCAGCAGCCAAGATACCGAAGAGACCCAGTACTTC

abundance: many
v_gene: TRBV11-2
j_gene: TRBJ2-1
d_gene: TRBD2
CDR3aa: CASSTRLAGRDEQFF
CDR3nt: TGTGCCAGCAGCACCCGACTAGCGGGACGGGATGAGCAGTTCTTC

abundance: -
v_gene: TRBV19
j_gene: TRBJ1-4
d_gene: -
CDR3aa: CASSIGGPAEKLFF
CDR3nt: TGTGCCAGTAGTATAGGGGGGCCGGCTGAAAAACTGTTTTTT

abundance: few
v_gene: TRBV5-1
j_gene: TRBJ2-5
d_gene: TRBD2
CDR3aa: CASSLGSYSGKETQYF
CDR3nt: TGCGCCAGCAGCTTGGGAAGCTATAGCGGGAAAGAGACCCAGTACTTC

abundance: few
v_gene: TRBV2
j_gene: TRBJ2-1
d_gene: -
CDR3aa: CASKSERSSSYNEQFF
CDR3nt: TGTGCCAGCAAAAGTGAGCGGAGTAGCTCCTACAATGAGCAGTTCTTC

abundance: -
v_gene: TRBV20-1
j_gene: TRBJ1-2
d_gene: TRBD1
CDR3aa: CSARADWTGGGYTF
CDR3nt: TGCAGTGCTAGAGCCGACTGGACAGGCGGCGGCTACACCTTC

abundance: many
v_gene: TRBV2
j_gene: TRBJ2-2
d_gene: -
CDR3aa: CASKENGELFF
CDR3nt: TGTGCCAGCAAAGAAAACGGGGAGCTGTTTTTT

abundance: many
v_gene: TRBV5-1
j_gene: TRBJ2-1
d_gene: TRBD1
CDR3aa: CASRPPGQGASEQFF
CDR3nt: TGCGCCAGCAGACCTCCGGGACAGGGGGCTAGTGAGCAGTTCTTC

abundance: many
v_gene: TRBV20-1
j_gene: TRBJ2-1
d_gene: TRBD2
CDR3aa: CSATSGKGLQDEQFF
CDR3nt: TGCAGTGCTACCAGCGGGAAGGGTCTTCAGGATGAGCAGTTCTTC

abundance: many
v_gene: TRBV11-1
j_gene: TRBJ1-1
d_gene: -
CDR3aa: CASSREFFMNTEAFF
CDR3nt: TGTGCCAGCAGCAGAGAGTTTTTTATGAACACTGAAGCTTTCTTT

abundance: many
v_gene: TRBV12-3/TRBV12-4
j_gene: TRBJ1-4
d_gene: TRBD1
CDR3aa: CASSPGQVATNEKLFF
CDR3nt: TGTGCCAGCAGTCCAGGACAGGTGGCAACTAATGAAAAACTGTTTTTT

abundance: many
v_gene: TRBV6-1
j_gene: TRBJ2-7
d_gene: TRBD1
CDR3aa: CASSTTGTGKYEQYF
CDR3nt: TGTGCCAGCAGTACTACCGGGACAGGGAAGTATGAGCAGTACTTC

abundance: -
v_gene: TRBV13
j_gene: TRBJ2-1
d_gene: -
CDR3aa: CASAGSQGDEQFF
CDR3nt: TGTGCCAGTGCAGGGTCGCAAGGCGATGAGCAGTTCTTC

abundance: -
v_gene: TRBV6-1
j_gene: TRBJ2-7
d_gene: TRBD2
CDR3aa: CASSHLGLAGGYEQYF
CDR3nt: TGTGCCAGCAGCCACCTGGGACTAGCGGGAGGCTACGAGCAGTACTTC

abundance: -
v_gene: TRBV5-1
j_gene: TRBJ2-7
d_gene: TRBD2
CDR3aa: CASSAHKFSSGSYEQYF
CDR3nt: TGCGCCAGCAGCGCCCACAAATTTTCTAGCGGGAGCTACGAGCAGTACTTC

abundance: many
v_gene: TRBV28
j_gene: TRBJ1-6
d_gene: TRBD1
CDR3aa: CASSSQRTGKNSPLHF
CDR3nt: TGTGCCAGCAGTTCCCAACGGACAGGGAAGAATTCACCCCTCCACTTT

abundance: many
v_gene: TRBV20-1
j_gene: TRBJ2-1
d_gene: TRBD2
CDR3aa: CSAGSGRAIDEQFF
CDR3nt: TGCAGTGCTGGTAGCGGGAGGGCCATCGATGAGCAGTTCTTC

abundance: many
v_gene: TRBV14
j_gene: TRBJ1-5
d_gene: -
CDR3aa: CASSQGWSQPQHF
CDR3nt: TGTGCCAGCAGCCAAGGCTGGAGTCAGCCCCAGCATTTT

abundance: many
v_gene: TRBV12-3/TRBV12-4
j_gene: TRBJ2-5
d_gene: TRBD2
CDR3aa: CASRLAGGETQYF
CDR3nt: TGTGCCAGCAGATTAGCGGGAGGGGAGACCCAGTACTTC

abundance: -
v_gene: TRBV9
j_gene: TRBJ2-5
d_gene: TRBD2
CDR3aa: CASSDSTSGAQETQYF
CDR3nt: TGTGCCAGCAGCGACTCGACTAGCGGGGCCCAAGAGACCCAGTACTTC

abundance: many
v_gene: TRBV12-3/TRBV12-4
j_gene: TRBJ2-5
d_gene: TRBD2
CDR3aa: CASRNRLAGKETQYF
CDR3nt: TGTGCCAGCAGAAACAGATTAGCGGGCAAAGAGACCCAGTACTTC

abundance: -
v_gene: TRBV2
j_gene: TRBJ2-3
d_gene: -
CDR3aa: CASYSGGVRGTDTQYF
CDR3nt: TGTGCCAGTTATTCTGGTGGGGTGCGAGGAACAGATACGCAGTATTTT

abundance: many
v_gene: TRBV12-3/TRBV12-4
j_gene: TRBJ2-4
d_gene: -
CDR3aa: CASSPDGKNIQYF
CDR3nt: TGTGCCAGCTCGCCGGATGGAAAAAACATTCAGTACTTC

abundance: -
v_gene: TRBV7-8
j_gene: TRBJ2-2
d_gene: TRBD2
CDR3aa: CASSPGLAGGPNTGELFF
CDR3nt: TGTGCCAGCAGCCCGGGACTAGCGGGAGGCCCGAACACCGGGGAGCTGTTTTTT

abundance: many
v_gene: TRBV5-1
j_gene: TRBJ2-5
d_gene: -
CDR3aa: CASSLAWERETQYF
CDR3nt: TGCGCCAGCAGCTTGGCCTGGGAACGGGAGACCCAGTACTTC

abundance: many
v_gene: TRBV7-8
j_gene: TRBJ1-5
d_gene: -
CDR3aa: CASSQIGGRTLNQPQHF
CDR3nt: TGTGCCAGCAGCCAGATCGGGGGGCGTACCCTCAATCAGCCCCAGCATTTT

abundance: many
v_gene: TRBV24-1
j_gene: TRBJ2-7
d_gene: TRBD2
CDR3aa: CATSETGAGRAYEQYF
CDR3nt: TGTGCCACCAGCGAGACCGGAGCGGGAAGGGCCTACGAGCAGTACTTC

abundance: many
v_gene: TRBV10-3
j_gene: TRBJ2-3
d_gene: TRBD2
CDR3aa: CAIAGGSDTQYF
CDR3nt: TGTGCCATCGCGGGAGGTTCAGATACGCAGTATTTT

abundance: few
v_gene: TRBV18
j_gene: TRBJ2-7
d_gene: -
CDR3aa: CASSTTGPEQYF
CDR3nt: TGTGCCAGCTCTACGACGGGGCCCGAGCAGTACTTC

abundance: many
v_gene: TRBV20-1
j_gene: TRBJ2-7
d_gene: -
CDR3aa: CSLTLEGMPYEQYF
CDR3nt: TGCAGTCTCACCCTGGAGGGTATGCCCTACGAGCAGTACTTC

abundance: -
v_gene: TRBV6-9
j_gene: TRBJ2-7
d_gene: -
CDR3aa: CSSSSTPYEQYF
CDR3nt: TGTTCCAGCAGTTCGACGCCATACGAGCAGTACTTC